Below, 21 T cell receptor beta chains from the same sample are listed, as sequenced in a study of T-cell reconstitution after alpha-beta-depleted transplantation in children (dated by TCRdb to 2016 to 2017). The sample's treatment or condition label, decoded: allogeneic hematopoietic cell transplantation with graft depleted of TCRalphabeta T cells and CD19 B cells. Receptor libraries were prepared by PCR. Sequencing used an Illumina HiSeq 2500. To normalize quantification of the TCRbeta repertoire, the TCR libraries were built with molecular barcoding that relied on unique molecular identifiers. TCRdb took the public reads, trimmed them with fastp at Q25, ran MiXCR for clone calling and kept in-frame beta chains. Each CDR3 protein gets just one entry, which takes the most common genes and DNA from the rows behind it. The sample yields 480,000 or so distinct CDR3 sequences; 8% to 11% were counted once. Approximately 2% of the sample is held by the ten biggest clonotypes.

The specimen was PBMCs, collected before TCRalphabeta/CD19-depleted stem cell transplant. These receptors all stem from a child under 10 years old with inherited bone marrow failure, due to receive a stem cell transplant.

This clonotype was picked up many times. The V gene is TRBV28, the J gene TRBJ1-5, with TRBD1 matching 11 bases. V was clipped by 5 bases and J by 0 bases; unmatched bases: 6. CDR3 length equals 17 residues. Germline values: CDR1 MDHEN, CDR2 SYDVKM. Here the CDR3 DNA reads TGTGCCAGCAGTCTCTGGACAGGGGGCCGTAGCAATCAGCCCCAGCATTTT. This encodes CASSLWTGGRSNQPQHF.

This clonotype was detected many times. The chain recombines TRBV4-3 with TRBJ2-1; TRBD2 is a possible D gene (7 bases). This CDR3 contains 16 residues. Looked up from germline, CDR1 is LGHNA and CDR2 is YSLEER. V shed 0 bases and J shed 2 bases, with 11 bases lying between them. The CDR3 spells CASSQDGGGPYNEQFF. DNA for the CDR3: TGCGCCAGCAGCCAAGATGGGGGGGGCCCCTACAATGAGCAGTTCTTC.

The chain employs TRBV19 and TRBJ2-7; TRBD1 or TRBD2 may be the D gene (5 bases each). This CDR3 spans 15 amino acids. The germline CDR1 and CDR2 sequences are LNHDA and SQIVND (reference sequence). The germline V and J ends were trimmed by 3 bases and 3 bases, with 15 bases remaining between them. CDR3 bases: TGTGCCAGTAGTATGAGGCGAGGGGTCCTCTACGAGCAGTACTTC. It is translated as CASSMRRGVLYEQYF.

This clonotype has ten or more counts. This CDR3 is CSVDRLAGISYEQYF. DNA of the CDR3: TGCAGCGTTGACCGTCTAGCGGGTATATCCTACGAGCAGTACTTC. This rearrangement joins TRBV29-1 to TRBJ2-7; 8 positions agree with TRBD2. The CDR3 spans 15 residues. The V segment lost 3 bases and the J segment 1 base; nucleotides outside the gene matches: 8. Germline V gene data show CDR1 as SQVTM and CDR2 as ANQGSEA.

Of note for this clonotype: With a much larger clone just one base away, this may be a read error. The chain joins TRBV6-2 or TRBV6-3 to TRBJ1-1, with D possibly matching TRBD1 (5 bases). The germline CDR1 and CDR2 sequences are MNHEY and SVGEGT. This CDR3 region has 20 residues. V was cut by 2 bases and J by 1 base, with 26 bases left in between. DNA of the CDR3: TGTGCCAGCAGTTACAGGATTGTCGGGGCTGGGAGATTCACGAACACTGAAGCTTTCTTT. Protein product: CASSYRIVGAGRFTNTEAFF.

This clonotype was recorded many times. This chain joins TRBV5-1 and TRBJ2-2; 11 nucleotides line up with TRBD2. Germline CDR1 is SGHRS and CDR2 is YFSETQ. The CDR3 loop spans 15 amino acids. J lost 4 bases, V lost 1 base, and 0 bases had no gene match. CDR3 residues: CASSLLAGGTGELFF. The CDR3 DNA follows: TGCGCCAGCAGCTTGCTAGCGGGAGGCACCGGGGAGCTGTTTTTT.

This clonotype has ten or more counts. This chain connects TRBV4-3 to TRBJ2-3, with a possible D match to TRBD2 (6 bases). CDR3 length equals 15 residues. The ends were cut back, 1 base at V and 3 bases at J, with 11 bases in the middle. CDR1 and CDR2 (germline): LGHNA, YSLEER. The CDR3, as DNA: TGCGCCAGCAGCCAAGTATTCGCGGGGACAGATACGCAGTATTTT. As protein: CASSQVFAGTDTQYF.

This clonotype was seen at least ten times. The rearrangement joins TRBV28 to TRBJ2-7; D is undetermined. V lost 0 bases and J lost 6, with 3 bases in between. This CDR3 region has 11 residues. Per germline, CDR1 MDHEN and CDR2 SYDVKM. The CDR3 spells CASSLWSEQYF. CDR3 nucleotide sequence: TGTGCCAGCAGTTTATGGTCCGAGCAGTACTTC.

The rearrangement links TRBV10-2 to TRBJ1-5; 7 bases match TRBD1. The CDR3 sequence is 14 residues long. V lost 8 bases, J lost 1 base, and 5 bases stayed unmatched. Per germline, CDR1 WSHSY and CDR2 SAAADI. The CDR3 is CASGGQLSNQPQHF. DNA of the CDR3: TGCGCCAGCGGGGGACAGCTGAGCAATCAGCCCCAGCATTTT.

This clonotype occurred many times. CDR3 coding DNA: TGTGCCAGCAGTTCCCGGACAGTAGAGCAGTACTTC. Amino acid sequence: CASSSRTVEQYF. V is TRBV27 and J is TRBJ2-7; tentative D call: TRBD1 (6 bases). Per the germline V gene, CDR1 is MNHEY and CDR2 is SMNVEV (reference sequence). Between the trimmed V and J ends, which lost 4 bases and 7 bases, there was a span of 11 bases. This CDR3 comprises 12 residues.

Only one count was recorded for this clonotype. A much larger clone differs from this one at a single base, so this may be a read error. The V and J genes are TRBV5-1 and TRBJ2-5, with D possibly being TRBD2 (5 bases). Trimming took 5 bases from V and 9 from J, leaving 14 bases between them. Germline CDR1 is SGHRS and CDR2 is YFSETQ. The CDR3 covers 12 residues. This CDR3 is CASRGGLEPQYF. CDR3 nucleotides: TGCGCCAGCAGAGGCGGGCTGGAGCCCCAGTACTTC.

This clonotype appeared many times. The rearrangement joins TRBV27 to TRBJ1-5; no reliable D call. The germline V gene has CDR1 MNHEY and CDR2 SMNVEV (reference sequence). Trimming cost V 2 bases and J 2 bases, with 7 bases left between them. There are 14 residues in the CDR3. The CDR3 region is CASSLVLGNQPQHF. The CDR3 DNA reads TGTGCCAGCAGTTTAGTTTTGGGCAATCAGCCCCAGCATTTT.

This clonotype was seen only a few times. J is TRBJ2-1 and V is TRBV5-1; TRBD2 agrees at 12 bases. The J segment lost 3 bases and the V segment lost 4 bases, leaving 14 bases of the junction unmatched. The germline CDR1 and CDR2 sequences are SGHRS and YFSETQ. The CDR3 totals 19 residues. CDR3 DNA: TGCGCCAGCAGCCCGAGGACTAGCGGGGCCTTACTAAGCTACAATGAGCAGTTCTTC. It translates to CASSPRTSGALLSYNEQFF.

This clonotype was observed at least ten times. V usage is TRBV4-1 and J usage is TRBJ1-1, with D hard to call. V lost 1 base, J lost 6 bases, and 18 bases lay in between. This CDR3 contains 16 residues. CDR1 and CDR2 from the germline V gene are MGHRA and YSYEKL. The CDR3 is CASSQVFRREEAEAFF. DNA of the CDR3: TGCGCCAGCAGCCAAGTATTTCGTCGGGAGGAGGCTGAAGCTTTCTTT.

In this sample, this clonotype turned up many times. The rearrangement links TRBV30 to TRBJ2-6; D ambiguous. Germline assignment: CDR1 GTSNPN and CDR2 SVGIG (reference sequence). This CDR3 region has 12 residues. The CDR3 is CAVSLGANVLTF. CDR3 nucleotides: TGTGCAGTTTCTCTCGGGGCCAACGTCCTGACTTTC.

There are many counts of this clonotype. V and J are TRBV19 and TRBJ2-1; D call uncertain. Germline V gene data show CDR1 as LNHDA and CDR2 as SQIVND (reference sequence). This CDR3 contains 14 residues. Trimming left V 3 bases short and J 5 bases short, with 11 bases between. The CDR3 DNA reads as TGTGCCAGTAGTATGGGGTTAGCCCACAATGAGCAGTTCTTC. Protein sequence: CASSMGLAHNEQFF.

This clonotype was counted ten times or more. This rearrangement joins TRBV20-1 to TRBJ2-7, with 9 bases that match TRBD1. In germline, CDR1 is DFQATT, CDR2 SNEGSKA (reference sequence). Germline trimming cut 5 bases from V and 2 bases from J; bases unmatched to any gene: 4. CDR3 length: 13 residues. The CDR3 DNA is TGCAGTGCTCAGACAGGGGGGCCCTACGAGCAGTACTTC. Protein: CSAQTGGPYEQYF.

This clonotype has a count of ten or more. This chain connects TRBV7-2 to TRBJ2-4; TRBD1 agrees at 7 bases. CDR3 size: 14 residues. J lost 6 bases, V lost 5 bases, and 7 bases had no gene match. Germline V CDR1 and CDR2: SGHTA, FQGNSA. CDR3 sequence: CASSRVRQGNIQYF. The CDR3 nucleotides are TGTGCCAGCAGCCGCGTCCGACAGGGAAACATTCAGTACTTC.

This rearrangement joins TRBV5-4 to TRBJ2-1, with D tentatively TRBD2 (6 bases). Germline V gene data show CDR1 as SGHNT and CDR2 as YYREEE (reference sequence). V was trimmed by 4 bases and J by 7 bases, leaving 21 bases between them. This CDR3 has 16 amino acids. The CDR3 loop reads CASSRDREWTANEQFF. CDR3 nucleotides: TGTGCCAGCAGCCGGGACCGGGAGTGGACTGCGAATGAGCAGTTCTTC.

The table lists this clonotype with many counts. The chain is built from TRBV5-1 and TRBJ1-1; D possibly corresponds to TRBD1 (6 bases). The germline gives CDR1 SGHRS, CDR2 YFSETQ. The V end was cut by 0 bases, the J end by 6 bases, with 15 bases between. The CDR3 has 15 residues. CDR3: CASSLDAWGGAEAFF. CDR3 nucleotide sequence: TGCGCCAGCAGCTTGGACGCTTGGGGGGGCGCTGAAGCTTTCTTT.

This clonotype came up many times. The rearrangement uses TRBV5-1 and TRBJ2-7; TRBD2 agrees at 11 bases. This CDR3 has 15 amino acids. With V trimmed by 4 bases and J by 4 bases, 7 bases remained unmatched. Germline CDR1 reads SGHRS; CDR2 reads YFSETQ. CDR3 nucleotides: TGCGCCAGCAGCATGGGACTAGCGGCATTTTACGAGCAGTACTTC. It codes for CASSMGLAAFYEQYF.